This T cell receptor beta chain was identified in a study of beta chain features in type 1 diabetes. CDR3 length: 15 residues. V gave up 3 bases and J gave up 1 base; unmatched junction bases: 5. The germline gives CDR1 GTSNPN, CDR2 SVGIG (reference sequence). Expressed TCRB transcripts were sequenced after all isolated RNA was converted to cDNA. Produced via immunoSEQ multiplex PCR; TCRdb's table is partial and in-frame only. Of 350,000 or so clones listed, 15% to 20% were seen once; the top ten hold under 0.05%. This sequence originates from a woman younger than 30 in good health. This chain connects TRBV30 to TRBJ2-2; 7 bases match TRBD2. Sequencing was done on a sample of naive CD4+ T cells from blood. The CDR3 DNA reads TGTGCCTGGAGAAGGCCGGGAGGGAACACCGGGGAGCTGTTTTTT. It is translated as CAWRRPGGNTGELFF.